This TCR beta chain was recorded in a study of T cells in Graves' hyperthyroidism and ophthalmopathy. General observations from the study: Ophthalmopathy stood apart from stable hyperthyroidism in a 13 V-J model.

Not enrolled were patients with uncontrolled infection, other autoimmune disease, pregnancy or lactation. There are a few counts of this clonotype. Its antigen is not known. TCR beta CDR3 sequences were amplified from RNA transcripts. First-round RT-PCR targeting the TCR CDR3 was performed with the HTBI primer set. Each CDR3 protein is one row after TCRdb ran MiXCR on the multiplex PCR reads. The table has 500,000 to 650,000 distinct CDR3 sequences, about 15% seen once. The CDR3 runs to 15 residues. The V and J ends lost 6 bases and 0 bases respectively, with 12 bases between them. Germline-derived CDR1 and CDR2 are SNHLY and FYNNEI.

The clonotype was recovered from a woman between 40 and 55 years old with Graves' hyperthyroidism. Sequenced input: blood. J is TRBJ1-3 and V is TRBV2, with D tentatively TRBD1 (6 bases). CDR3 protein: CASRFTGNSGNTIYF. As DNA, the CDR3 is TGTGCCAGCAGATTTACAGGGAACTCTGGAAACACCATATATTTT.